The rows below give T cell receptor beta chains drawn from one sample of a study of regulatory T cells in long-lasting Graves disease. TCRdb re-analysed the multiplex PCR reads in MiXCR, keeping a single row per CDR3 protein. Of some 340,000 distinct CDR3 sequences listed, 20% to 25% were seen once; the top ten hold around 30%. The material sequenced was peripheral blood mononuclear cells (PBMCs), taken when the disease was refractory, from a patient treated with antithyroid drugs. The source of these receptors is a woman aged 40-49 years with Graves disease. The CDR3 runs from the conserved cysteine through the conserved F or W. Each record gives: D gene, clone size, J gene, V gene, CDR3 DNA, CDR3 protein. The D gene is left open where the match is weak. The size of a clone is reported for some rows only, either as once, few or many, or as a class for expanded clones.

D gene: -
clone size: few
J gene: TRBJ1-1
V gene: TRBV2
CDR3 DNA: TGTGCCAGCAGTAACCTCCAGAACACTGAAGCTTTCTTT
CDR3 protein: CASSNLQNTEAFF

D gene: TRBD2
clone size: many
J gene: TRBJ2-5
V gene: TRBV27
CDR3 DNA: TGTGCCAGCAGACCCTGGGTTAGCGGGGAGACCCAGTACTTC
CDR3 protein: CASRPWVSGETQYF

D gene: -
clone size: many
J gene: TRBJ2-7
V gene: TRBV6-1
CDR3 DNA: TGTGCCAGCAGAAACGGGGCGACCTTACGGGGCGAGCAGTACTTC
CDR3 protein: CASRNGATLRGEQYF

D gene: TRBD2
clone size: -
J gene: TRBJ2-6
V gene: TRBV6-1
CDR3 DNA: TGTGCCAGCAGCCAACTAGCGGGGTCCTCTGGGGCCAACGTCCTGACTTTC
CDR3 protein: CASSQLAGSSGANVLTF

D gene: TRBD1
clone size: many
J gene: TRBJ1-1
V gene: TRBV2
CDR3 DNA: TGTGCCAGCACGGGCAGGGGGCGTACTGAAGCTTTCTTT
CDR3 protein: CASTGRGRTEAFF

D gene: -
clone size: -
J gene: TRBJ2-7
V gene: TRBV7-6
CDR3 DNA: TGTGCCAGCAGCTCACCTAATCAACACTACGAGCAGTACTTC
CDR3 protein: CASSSPNQHYEQYF

D gene: -
clone size: many
J gene: TRBJ2-7
V gene: TRBV2
CDR3 DNA: TGTGCCAGCACCCCAGGGACATCCTTGATCTACGAGCAGTACTTC
CDR3 protein: CASTPGTSLIYEQYF

D gene: -
clone size: few
J gene: TRBJ1-1
V gene: TRBV6-1
CDR3 DNA: TGTGCCAGCAGGTCCCCCCACACTGAAGCTTTCTTT
CDR3 protein: CASRSPHTEAFF

D gene: -
clone size: many
J gene: TRBJ2-3
V gene: TRBV28
CDR3 DNA: TGTGCCAGCAGTTCGGCTTCGGAAGGGCGAGATACGCAGTATTTT
CDR3 protein: CASSSASEGRDTQYF

D gene: -
clone size: many
J gene: TRBJ2-5
V gene: TRBV2
CDR3 DNA: TGTGCCAGCAGGCGAGCACAGAGCCAAGAGACCCAGTACTTC
CDR3 protein: CASRRAQSQETQYF

D gene: TRBD2
clone size: -
J gene: TRBJ2-1
V gene: TRBV5-1
CDR3 DNA: TGCGCCAGTAGCTTGCTGACTAGCGGGAGTGATGAGCAGTTCTTC
CDR3 protein: CASSLLTSGSDEQFF

D gene: TRBD2
clone size: few
J gene: TRBJ2-1
V gene: TRBV20-1
CDR3 DNA: TGCAGTGCTAGTAGTGGGACTAATTACAATGAGCAGTTCTTC
CDR3 protein: CSASSGTNYNEQFF